This T cell receptor beta chain originates from a study of blood T cells in healthy people across ages (dated by TCRdb to between 2014 and 2016). Concerning the study at large: In model experiments, template switching captured about one uniquely barcoded TCR beta cDNA molecule for every two T cells. To track age-related changes in TCR beta repertoire diversity, the study relied on deep sequencing normalized with unique cDNA molecular identifiers. Donors were grouped into four age groups: young (average approximately 16 years), middle-aged (about 40), aged (around 60) and long-lived (about 90). To avoid experimental bias, donors of different ages were distributed randomly across sequencing lanes. Using the same blood draw, the study looked at two additional independent replicas of 1 million unique cDNA reads for two donors, one aged 18 to 29 and the other aged 80 or older. What the authors observed across the whole study: A strong correlation was found between observed TCR beta diversity and the percentage of naive T cells measured by flow cytometry. Compared with the aged group, the long-lived group had more naive CD4+ T cells, fewer expanded clones and increased TCR diversity, a pattern suggesting age selection. Observed TCR beta diversity per million T cells fell roughly linearly with age, and a significant reduction was already apparent by age about 36. Total diversity estimates from one million sequenced T cells were considered lower bounds and underestimates. Donor CMV infection status was unknown, potentially confounding age-related changes in expanded clonotypes. Conclusive comparison of naive and antigen-experienced compartments was prevented by the profiling of bulk unsorted PBMCs.

V is trimmed back by 5 bases and J by 5 bases, and the junction contains 8 bases that no gene match accounts for. The germline V gene (reference sequence) gives CDR1 as DFQATT and CDR2 as SNEGSKA. Taken from cysteine to phenylalanine, the CDR3 has 14 residues. CDR3 DNA only is kept here, 42 bases in frame from base 1. The library relied on 5' RACE. Instrument used: Illumina HiSeq 2500. A second PCR of about 6 to 11 cycles was performed with a sample-barcoded 5' primer and a J-beta primer mix. A template-switch 5' adaptor carrying 12 random nucleotides introduced a unique molecular identifier onto each TCR beta cDNA molecule. Each sample yielded at least 3 million CDR3-containing paired-end reads. All of the RNA was converted into first-strand cDNA using the Mint cDNA synthesis kit, with a TRBC-specific oligonucleotide serving as the primer. All cDNA was treated with uracil-DNA glycosylase and then went through a first 18-cycle PCR with the universal primers M1SS and BC2_uni_R. In the paper's pipeline: Each sample was normalized by randomly selecting 1 million high-quality reads, each carrying a distinct molecular identifier. Instead of being binned into consensus sequences, reads with shared molecular identifiers were discarded. CDR3 identification, clonotype clustering and error correction used MiTCR with a Q25 quality threshold and the strictest error-elimination algorithm. A nonparametric unseen species model with Euler transformation was used to estimate lower-bound total TCR beta diversity. The raw public reads went through TCRdb reprocessing: fastp at Q25, MiXCR clone calling, in-frame beta chains kept. Each entry merges the rows of one CDR3 protein and shows their most common DNA and genes. TCRdb's processing, not the study's, gives the V and J calls here. This sample is represented by 780,000 or so distinct CDR3 sequences; about 55% of them were singletons. The ten largest clones represent about two fifths of the sample.

Concerning this clonotype: The target of this receptor is not known. Base-call qualities are not available, and no considerably larger clone is one nucleotide away.

The donors were 40 or so Caucasian individuals from Russia, aged roughly 6 to 100 years, who were systemically healthy. Each donor gave ten milliliters of peripheral blood, collected into EDTA-treated Vacutainer tubes. Ficoll-Paque density-gradient centrifugation was used to isolate PBMCs, with at least 6.5 million per sample. Total RNA was extracted from PBMCs with Trizol reagent, with at least 5 micrograms obtained per sample. For every donor, flow cytometry on a PBMC aliquot measured the percentage of naive CD45RAhigh/CD27high T cells. The TCR originated in an older man in good health. The sample was blood. The chain joins TRBV20-1 to TRBJ1-5; the junction holds 8 bases that match TRBD1. The sequence in DNA is TGCAGTGCTGGACAGGGTCTAGGGTATCAGCCCCAGCATTTT. This gives the protein CSAGQGLGYQPQHF.